The clone carrying this TCR beta chain appeared many times. This specimen comes from a study of T-cell reconstitution after alpha-beta-depleted transplantation in children. A TCRbeta library incorporating unique molecular identifiers was prepared. TCRdb reprocessed the PCR reads via MiXCR and lists one record per CDR3 protein. The sample holds around 400,000 distinct CDR3 sequences, roughly 11% seen once. The sequencing here drew on PBMCs from the stem cell graft donor, taken from the stem cell graft. This sequence originates from a human donor who donated a stem cell graft to a child with acute myeloid leukemia.

CDR3 sequence (DNA): TGCAGTGCAGACGACAGAACCAAGAAAGAGACCCAGTACTTC. This gives the protein CSADDRTKKETQYF. The chain joins TRBV20-1 to TRBJ2-5, with D maybe TRBD1 (5 bases). The CDR3 totals 14 residues. CDR1 is DFQATT and CDR2 is SNEGSKA in the germline V gene (reference sequence). Trimming left V 6 bases short and J 3 bases short, with 17 bases between.